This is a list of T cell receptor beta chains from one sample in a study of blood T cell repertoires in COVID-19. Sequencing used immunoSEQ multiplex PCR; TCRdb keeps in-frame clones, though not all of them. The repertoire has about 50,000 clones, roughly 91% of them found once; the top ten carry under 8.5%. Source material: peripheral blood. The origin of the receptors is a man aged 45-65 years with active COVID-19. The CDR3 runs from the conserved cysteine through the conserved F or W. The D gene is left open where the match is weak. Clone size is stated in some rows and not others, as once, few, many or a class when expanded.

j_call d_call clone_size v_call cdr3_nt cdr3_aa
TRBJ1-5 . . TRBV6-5 TGTGCCAGCAGTTACGGGGGGATGGGTCAGCCCCAGCATTTT CASSYGGMGQPQHF
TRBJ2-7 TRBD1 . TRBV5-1 TGCGCCAGTAGGGACAGGGGGACCTACTACGAGCAGTACTTC CASRDRGTYYEQYF
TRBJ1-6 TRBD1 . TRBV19 TGTGCCAGTAGTATCACAGGGGTGAGTTCACCCCTCCACTTT CASSITGVSSPLHF
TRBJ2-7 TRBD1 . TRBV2 TGTGCCAGCAGCGGGACAGGGGGTTACGAGCAGTACTTC CASSGTGGYEQYF
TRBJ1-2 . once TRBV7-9 TGTGCCAGCAGCTTAGCGGGGGGAGGGCAACCCTATGGCTACACCTTC CASSLAGGGQPYGYTF
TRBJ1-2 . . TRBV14 TGTGCCAGCAGCCAAGATGGGGCCTTCTATGGCTACACCTTC CASSQDGAFYGYTF
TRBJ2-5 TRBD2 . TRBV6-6 TGTGCCAGCAGTTATTATCCGGGAGGTGAGACCCAGTACTTC CASSYYPGGETQYF
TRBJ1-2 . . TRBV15 TGTGCCACCAGCGGACAGAGGACCCTTGATGGCTACACCTTC CATSGQRTLDGYTF
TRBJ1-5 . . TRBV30 TGTGCCTGGAGTAGGTCGCAGGGGCCCCAGCATTTT CAWSRSQGPQHF
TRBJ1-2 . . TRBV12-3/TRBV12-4 TGTGCCAGCAGTTCCGGGGGGAGTGGCTACACCTTC CASSSGGSGYTF
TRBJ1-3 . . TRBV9 TGTGCCAGCAGCGCTGGCGGGGGGGGAAACACCATATATTTT CASSAGGGGNTIYF
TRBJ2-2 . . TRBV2 TGTGCCAGCAGTGAACTAGGGGCCTCGAACACCGGGGAGCTGTTTTTT CASSELGASNTGELFF
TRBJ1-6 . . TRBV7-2 TGTGCCAGCAGCTCCCGTCCCGGAGCCTCTAATTCACCCCTCCACTTT CASSSRPGASNSPLHF
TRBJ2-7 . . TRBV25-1 TGTGCCACCCCCCAGAGTTTGGACAGTACACCCTACGAGCAGTACTTC CATPQSLDSTPYEQYF
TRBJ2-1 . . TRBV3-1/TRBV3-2 TGTGCCAGCAGCCAAGACTCTTACACCTCCTACAATGAGCAGTTCTTC CASSQDSYTSYNEQFF
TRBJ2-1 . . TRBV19 TGTGCCAGTAGTACCCACAAAACAGGAAAAAATGAGCAGTTCTTC CASSTHKTGKNEQFF
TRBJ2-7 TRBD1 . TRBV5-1 TGCGCCAGCGGCTCCGTCCTTCGGGGACAGAGGTACTACGAGCAGTACTTC CASGSVLRGQRYYEQYF
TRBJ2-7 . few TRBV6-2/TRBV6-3 TGTGCCAGCAGTTACCCTCAGTACGAGCAGTACTTC CASSYPQYEQYF
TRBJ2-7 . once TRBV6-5 TGTGCCAGCAGTTACGGAGGGGCAAGCTACGAGCAGTACTTC CASSYGGASYEQYF
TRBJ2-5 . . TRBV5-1 TGCGCCAGCAGCTTGGGAAGATCAGGGGAGACCCAGTACTTC CASSLGRSGETQYF